Listed here are 23 T cell receptor beta chains from one sample, sequenced in a study of cytotoxic CD8 clonotypes in ibrutinib-treated CLL. Clones were read by immunoSEQ multiplex PCR, and TCRdb kept only the in-frame ones, dropping some. The sample lists some 200,000 clones, about 72% seen once, with roughly 12% in the top ten. The sample consisted of PBMCs, taken after 24 months of ibrutinib treatment. All receptors come from a human donor with chronic lymphocytic leukemia.

CDR3 loop: CASILFREPINSGNTIYF. CDR3 coding DNA: TGTGCCAGCATCCTCTTCCGGGAGCCCATCAATTCTGGAAACACCATATATTTT. The J gene is TRBJ1-3, the V gene TRBV27, with D unclear. Germline V gene sequence: CDR1 MNHEY, CDR2 SMNVEV (reference sequence). The CDR3 length is 18 residues. Trimming shortened V by 7 bases and J by 1 base, and 23 bases separated the two germline ends.

This clone showed up just a few times. The chain links TRBV6-6 to TRBJ1-1; D is unresolved. Germline V gene lookup returns CDR1 MNHNY and CDR2 SVGAGI (reference sequence). Trimming took 2 bases from V and 4 from J, leaving 14 bases between them. The CDR3 covers 15 residues. The DNA of the CDR3 is TGTGCCAGCAGTTACGGTGGAGTCCGTTTCACTGAAGCTTTCTTT. This gives the protein CASSYGGVRFTEAFF.

The chain couples TRBV29-1 to TRBJ2-1; no reliable D call. Germline assignment: CDR1 SQVTM and CDR2 ANQGSEA. V was clipped by 6 bases and J by 4 bases, with 10 bases between them. The CDR3 covers 12 residues. CDR3 sequence reads: CSVSLLYNEQFF. CDR3 nucleotides: TGCAGCGTATCCCTATTATACAATGAGCAGTTCTTC.

V and J are TRBV9 and TRBJ1-5; D not certain. The CDR3 extends over 14 amino acids. Germline assignment: CDR1 SGDLS and CDR2 YYNGEE. V was pared by 3 bases and J by 0 bases, with 7 bases between. This CDR3 is CASSAVNSNQPQHF. The DNA of the CDR3 is TGTGCCAGCAGCGCGGTCAATAGCAATCAGCCCCAGCATTTT.

The chain employs TRBV19 and TRBJ2-1, with 13 positions matching TRBD2. Trimming removed 6 bases from V and 4 bases from J; junction bases left unmatched: 3. CDR1 is LNHDA and CDR2 is SQIVND in the germline V gene (reference sequence). The CDR3 runs 15 residues. The CDR3 sequence: CASRQLAGGYNEQFF. CDR3 DNA: TGTGCCAGTAGGCAACTAGCGGGAGGGTACAATGAGCAGTTCTTC.

The V call is TRBV11-2, the J call TRBJ1-2; D is undetermined. This CDR3 contains 15 residues. The ends were cut back, 6 bases at V and 0 bases at J, with 14 bases in the middle. Germline CDR1 SGHAT, CDR2 FQNNGV. The CDR3 region is CASRRIGSANYGYTF. The CDR3 nucleotides read TGTGCCAGCAGACGGATCGGCAGCGCTAACTATGGCTACACCTTC.

The rearrangement joins TRBV9 to TRBJ2-1; a weak D match, TRBD2 (6 bases). Between the trimmed V and J ends, which lost 0 bases and 8 bases, there was a span of 15 bases. This CDR3 is 15 amino acids long. Germline values: CDR1 SGDLS, CDR2 YYNGEE. CDR3 amino acids: CASSVAGAPGDEQFF. In nucleotides, the CDR3 is TGTGCCAGCAGCGTAGCGGGAGCCCCGGGCGATGAGCAGTTCTTC.

The chain couples TRBV2 to TRBJ2-1; 8 bases are shared with TRBD1. Germline V gives CDR1 SNHLY, CDR2 FYNNEI. The CDR3 runs 15 residues. With V trimmed by 9 bases and J by 0 bases, 7 bases remained unmatched. This chain's CDR3 is CARTRQGSSYNEQFF. The DNA of the CDR3 is TGTGCCAGGACGAGACAGGGGAGCTCCTACAATGAGCAGTTCTTC.

Written as DNA, the CDR3 is TGTGCCAGCAGTCCACAACAGGAGAGGGTCTTTCAGTTCTTC. It codes for CASSPQQERVFQFF. The genes are TRBV6-6 and TRBJ2-1; D assignment may be TRBD1 or TRBD2 (5 bases each). Between the trimmed V and J ends, which lost 5 bases and 13 bases, there was a span of 21 bases. Per germline, CDR1 MNHNY and CDR2 SVGAGI (reference sequence). The CDR3 is 14 residues long.

The CDR3 loop is CASSPGGAGTTSTDTQYF. CDR3 sequence (DNA): TGTGCCAGCAGCCCAGGAGGAGCCGGGACCACTAGCACAGATACGCAGTATTTT. V is TRBV11-3 and J is TRBJ2-3; D might be TRBD1 or TRBD2, each matching 5 bases. Per germline, CDR1 SGHNT and CDR2 YENEEA. The CDR3 is 18 residues long. Trimming stripped 5 bases from V and 0 bases from J, with 21 bases between.

This clone has a handful of counts. The chain carries TRBV6-5 and TRBJ2-1; weak D call: TRBD2 (5 bases). This CDR3 comprises 15 residues. V was trimmed by 4 bases and J by 6 bases, leaving 16 bases between them. Germline V gene data show CDR1 as MNHEY and CDR2 as SVGAGI. The CDR3 DNA sequence: TGTGCCAGCAGTTTCCGCAGCGACTACGCCAATGAGCAGTTCTTC. Protein sequence: CASSFRSDYANEQFF.

The CDR3 DNA follows: TGTGCCTGGAGTGTAACAGGGATTGTCTACGAGCAGTACTTC. Encoded protein: CAWSVTGIVYEQYF. The chain links TRBV30 to TRBJ2-7; TRBD1 might be the D (6 bases). Trimming left V 0 bases short and J 3 bases short, with 12 bases between. Germline V gene sequence: CDR1 GTSNPN, CDR2 SVGIG (reference sequence). The length of the CDR3 is 14 residues.

The rearrangement uses TRBV4-3 and TRBJ1-2; no definite D call. The length of the CDR3 is 15 residues. Germline V gives CDR1 LGHNA, CDR2 YSLEER. Deletions cut 1 base from V and 4 bases from J, with 13 bases between. CDR3 region: CASSQVSGQSYGYTF. The CDR3 bases are TGCGCCAGCAGCCAAGTCAGCGGGCAGAGCTATGGCTACACCTTC.

The chain couples TRBV5-1 to TRBJ2-5; 13 nucleotides match TRBD2. J gave up 2 bases and V 4 bases, and 11 bases lay outside the gene matches. The CDR3 runs 18 residues. Germline CDR1 and CDR2: SGHRS and YFSETQ. The DNA of the CDR3 is TGCGCCAGCAGCCTTGGACTAGCGGGAGTGTCGCGGCAAGAGACCCAGTACTTC. It specifies CASSLGLAGVSRQETQYF.

The chain combines TRBV4-1 with TRBJ2-7, with 7 bases that match TRBD2. Germline lookup yields CDR1 MGHRA and CDR2 YSYEKL. V dropped 6 bases and J dropped 3; count of bases not matched to a gene: 8. This CDR3 has 14 residues. The CDR3, as DNA: TGCGCCAGCAGTTCGACTAGCCCATTCTACGAGCAGTACTTC. Translated, it gives CASSSTSPFYEQYF.

V is TRBV4-1 and J is TRBJ2-5; D unclear. Trimming removed 6 bases at V and 2 bases at J, with 16 bases between. The CDR3 covers 15 residues. The germline gives CDR1 MGHRA, CDR2 YSYEKL. The CDR3 spells CASSLIPTTQETQYF. Here the CDR3 DNA reads TGCGCCAGCAGTCTGATCCCAACGACGCAAGAGACCCAGTACTTC.

The V and J genes are TRBV5-4 and TRBJ2-3; TRBD1 is a possible D gene (5 bases). Between the trimmed V and J ends, which lost 3 bases and 4 bases, there was a span of 6 bases. Germline V gives CDR1 SGHNT, CDR2 YYREEE (reference sequence). This CDR3 region has 12 residues. The DNA for the CDR3 is TGTGCCAGCAGCTCAGGGTCAGATACGCAGTATTTT. It translates to CASSSGSDTQYF. The entire variable domain, with the rest obtained from reference TRBV5-4 and TRBJ2-3, is as follows: ETGVTQSPTHLIKTRGQQVTLRCSSQSGHNTVSWYQQALGQGPQFIFQYYREEENGRGNFPPRFSGLQFPNYSSELNVNALELDDSALYLCASSSGSDTQYFGPGTRLTVL.

V usage is TRBV11-2 and J usage is TRBJ1-2, with D perhaps TRBD1 (5 bases). Trimming left V 7 bases short and J 4 bases short, with 19 bases between. The germline CDR1 and CDR2 sequences are SGHAT and FQNNGV. The CDR3 contains 15 residues. CDR3 DNA: TGTGCCAGCAACCAAGGGGTGGCTTGGGGCTATGGCTACACCTTC. It translates to CASNQGVAWGYGYTF.

This chain joins TRBV5-1 and TRBJ2-3, with D uncertain. This CDR3 spans 13 amino acids. Trimming pared 9 bases from V and 1 base from J, leaving 12 bases between. CDR1 SGHRS and CDR2 YFSETQ come from the germline V gene. CDR3 residues: CATRMYRTDTQYF. In DNA form, the CDR3 reads TGCGCCACCCGCATGTACCGCACAGATACGCAGTATTTT. Based on the CDR3 plus reference TRBV5-1 and TRBJ2-3, the full variable domain is KAGVTQTPRYLIKTRGQQVTLSCSPISGHRSVSWYQQTPGQGLQFLFEYFSETQRNKGNFPGRFSGRQFSNSRSEMNVSTLELGDSALYLCATRMYRTDTQYFGPGTRLTVL.

The chain uses TRBV14 and TRBJ2-3; D is ambiguous. The CDR3 sequence is 17 residues long. Trimming left V 0 bases short and J 0 bases short, with 13 bases between. Germline assignment: CDR1 SGHDN and CDR2 FVKESK. Here the CDR3 reads CASSQDRAESSTDTQYF. For the CDR3, the DNA is TGTGCCAGCAGCCAAGATAGGGCGGAATCCAGCACAGATACGCAGTATTTT.

The gene calls are TRBV7-9 and TRBJ1-2, with a tentative D call TRBD1 (6 bases). The CDR3 loop spans 13 amino acids. Trimming shortened V by 4 bases and J by 9 bases, and 15 bases separated the two germline ends. The germline V gene has CDR1 SEHNR and CDR2 FQNEAQ (reference sequence). The CDR3 protein is CASSWGNRDSYTF. The CDR3 DNA sequence: TGTGCCAGCAGCTGGGGAAACAGGGACAGCTACACCTTC.

The rearrangement uses TRBV7-2 and TRBJ2-5, with D perhaps matching TRBD2 (5 bases). The CDR3 is 14 amino acids. Germline-derived CDR1 and CDR2 are SGHTA and FQGNSA. Trimming shortened V by 2 bases and J by 5 bases, and 12 bases separated the two germline ends. DNA of the CDR3: TGTGCCAGCAGCTTACTCACTAGTCCCGAGACCCAGTACTTC. As protein: CASSLLTSPETQYF. The full variable domain, in which reference TRBV7-2 and TRBJ2-5 provide the parts outside the CDR3, is GAGVSQSPSNKVTEKGKDVELRCDPISGHTALYWYRQSLGQGLEFLIYFQGNSAPDKSGLPSDRFSAERTGGSVSTLTIQRTQQEDSAVYLCASSLLTSPETQYFGPGTRLLVL.

This chain connects TRBV6-5 to TRBJ1-2; no clear D. CDR1 is MNHEY and CDR2 is SVGAGI in the germline V gene. V lost 6 bases to trimming and J lost 7 bases, with 15 bases between them. CDR3 length: 13 residues. The CDR3 DNA follows: TGTGCCAGCAGCACGAAAGGTCGACGTGGCTACACCTTC. Translating it yields CASSTKGRRGYTF.